The clone carrying this T cell receptor beta chain was found a few times. This sample stems from a study of early T cells in non-severe SARS-CoV-2 infection. V trimming: 3 bases; J trimming: 1 base; junction bases outside the gene matches: 3. The CDR3 runs 15 residues. In germline, CDR1 is MNHEY, CDR2 SVGEGT. TCRdb re-derived calls from the 5' RACE reads in MiXCR, one entry per CDR3 protein. Among approximately 69,000 distinct CDR3 sequences listed, around 11% were seen once. This specimen was whole blood, taken at baseline. This TCR derives from an adult who was a healthcare worker with PCR-confirmed SARS-CoV-2 infection or an uninfected control (not recorded which). The V call is TRBV6-2 or TRBV6-3, the J call TRBJ2-1; 7 bases line up with TRBD2. CDR3 nucleotide sequence: TGTGCCAGCAGTTATGCGGGGGAGTCCTACAATGAGCAGTTCTTC. Translating gives CASSYAGESYNEQFF.